This T cell receptor (beta chain) comes out of a study of CD8 T cells in ankylosing spondylitis. Study outcomes and limitations: According to the report, clones linked to the disease were significantly enriched in matched synovial fluid samples taken from ankylosing spondylitis patients.

Each TCR beta library was made by quantitative 5'-RACE that incorporated molecular barcodes. TCRdb re-analysed the 5' RACE reads in MiXCR, keeping a single row per CDR3 protein. This sample has fewer than 250,000 distinct CDR3 sequences, with 20% to 30% found just once. As concerns this clonotype: The antigen is unknown.

The germline V and J ends were trimmed by 0 bases and 5 bases, with 11 bases remaining between them. Germline assignment: CDR1 MNHEY and CDR2 SVGEGT. The CDR3 runs to 15 residues. What was sequenced was blood, either unsorted or a sorted T cell fraction (not recorded which). This chain links TRBV6-2 or TRBV6-3 with TRBJ2-1; D is unclear. This TCR was sampled from a male donor with ankylosing spondylitis or in good health (not recorded which). The CDR3 reads CASSYSPALDNEQFF. The CDR3 bases are TGTGCCAGCAGTTACTCACCTGCCCTGGACAATGAGCAGTTCTTC.